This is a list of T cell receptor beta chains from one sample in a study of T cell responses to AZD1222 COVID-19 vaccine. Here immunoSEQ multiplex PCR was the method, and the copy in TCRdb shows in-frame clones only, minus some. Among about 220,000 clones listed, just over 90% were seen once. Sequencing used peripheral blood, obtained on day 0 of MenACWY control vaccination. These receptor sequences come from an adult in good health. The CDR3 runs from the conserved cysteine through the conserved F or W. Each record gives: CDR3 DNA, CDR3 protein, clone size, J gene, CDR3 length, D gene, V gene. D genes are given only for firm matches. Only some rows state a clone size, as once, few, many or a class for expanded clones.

TGTGCCAGCAGCCTCAGCTACGAGCAGTACTTC CASSLSYEQYF NA TRBJ2-7 11 NA TRBV7-9
TGTGCCAGCAGCTCGGCGCCGTCCCCCGTGATGGCAGGCGGCGAATTT CASSSAPSPVMAGGEF NA TRBJ1-1 16 NA TRBV11-2
TGTGCCAGCACTACAGGGGGCAGCGGTTACGAGCAGTACTTC CASTTGGSGYEQYF NA TRBJ2-7 14 TRBD1 TRBV6-5
TGTGCCAGCAGTGCAGCCAGGACAAGCAATCAGCCCCAGCATTTT CASSAARTSNQPQHF NA TRBJ1-5 15 NA TRBV6-1
TGTGCCACCAGCAGAGATCCGGGACAGGGGGCCTATGGCTACACCTTC CATSRDPGQGAYGYTF NA TRBJ1-2 16 TRBD1 TRBV15
TGTGCCAGCAGCCCACCCGGGTCTCAAGGATACAATGAGCAGTTCTTC CASSPPGSQGYNEQFF NA TRBJ2-1 16 NA TRBV7-9
TGTGCCAGCAGGGCCCGGACAGGGAACAATCAGCCCCAGCATTTT CASRARTGNNQPQHF NA TRBJ1-5 15 TRBD1 TRBV6-5
TGCGCCAGCAGCCAAGGGGGACAGGGGGGTTATTTCGGCTATGGCTACACCTTC CASSQGGQGGYFGYGYTF NA TRBJ1-2 18 TRBD1 TRBV4-3
TGTGCCAGCAGCCAACCTAACACTGAAGCTTTCTTT CASSQPNTEAFF NA TRBJ1-1 12 NA TRBV3-1/TRBV3-2
TGTGCCAGCTCACCCCCTGGAACCGGCGCGGGGGGTTCACCCCTCCACTTT CASSPPGTGAGGSPLHF once TRBJ1-6 17 NA TRBV18
TGCGCCAGCAGCTTGGGCCAGGGGCGCACTGAAGCTTTCTTT CASSLGQGRTEAFF NA TRBJ1-1 14 NA TRBV5-1
TGTGCCAGCAGCTTGGTGGGCAGGGCTAGCACAGATACGCAGTATTTT CASSLVGRASTDTQYF NA TRBJ2-3 16 NA TRBV5-5
TGTGCCAGCAGCGATGACAGGAGAAACTATGGCTACACCTTC CASSDDRRNYGYTF NA TRBJ1-2 14 NA TRBV7-8
TGTGCCAGCAGTTTACGAAGAGGGAAGACCCCAGCCAGGGGGAACTATGGCTACACCTTC CASSLRRGKTPARGNYGYTF NA TRBJ1-2 20 TRBD1 TRBV27
TGTGCCGGGGGGGAGGGGCGCTCCTACAATGAGCAGTTCTTC CAGGEGRSYNEQFF NA TRBJ2-1 14 TRBD2 TRBV6-5
TGTGCCAGCAGTTACTCGGAGGGACAGGTCGCCTACGAGCAGTACTTC CASSYSEGQVAYEQYF NA TRBJ2-7 16 TRBD1 TRBV6-5
TGTGCCTGGAGTGTACCGCGCGGACGCCAAGAGACCCAGTACTTC CAWSVPRGRQETQYF NA TRBJ2-5 15 NA TRBV30
TGTGCCAGCAGTTTGCGGGGACCTAGCTACGAGCAGTACTTC CASSLRGPSYEQYF NA TRBJ2-7 14 NA TRBV28
TGTGCCAGTAGTCTGCGACAGGGCGCGAACACTGAAGCTTTCTTT CASSLRQGANTEAFF once TRBJ1-1 15 TRBD1 TRBV19
TGTGCCAGCAGTGATTTGGGGGGGCAGGGCGACGAGACCCAGTACTTC CASSDLGGQGDETQYF NA TRBJ2-5 16 NA TRBV2
TGTGCCAGCAGCTTAGATGTCGGGGAGCTGTTTTTT CASSLDVGELFF NA TRBJ2-2 12 NA TRBV7-2
TGTGCCAGCAGCCAAGTGTTGGGGTCTGGAAACACCATATATTTT CASSQVLGSGNTIYF NA TRBJ1-3 15 NA TRBV3-1/TRBV3-2
TGTGCCAGCAGCCCCGCCGGGACAGGGGGAAACACCATATATTTT CASSPAGTGGNTIYF NA TRBJ1-3 15 TRBD1 TRBV5-4
TGTGCCAGCAGCCCCTGGCGGGCGGATGAGCAGTTCTTC CASSPWRADEQFF NA TRBJ2-1 13 NA TRBV11-2
TGTGCCAGCAGCCCCACGTCTAGCACAGATACGCAGTATTTT CASSPTSSTDTQYF once TRBJ2-3 14 NA TRBV7-9
TGTGCCAGCAGCCCGTTGCGGGGGAGCACAGATACGCAGTATTTT CASSPLRGSTDTQYF NA TRBJ2-3 15 TRBD2 TRBV7-9
TGTGCCAGCAGCTTCGGGTCGGGAACATTAACTAATGAAAAACTGTTTTTT CASSFGSGTLTNEKLFF NA TRBJ1-4 17 NA TRBV7-9
TGTGCCAGCAGGGAGAGGGGGAGTACGAACACTGAAGCTTTCTTT CASRERGSTNTEAFF NA TRBJ1-1 15 NA TRBV27
TGTGCCTGGAGACCCCTTTGGGGGACTAGCGGGGTCCCTGGCACAGATACGCAGTATTTT CAWRPLWGTSGVPGTDTQYF NA TRBJ2-3 20 TRBD2 TRBV30
TGTGCCAGCAGCGCAAACCGGGACCCCCGGTATTCACCCCTCCACTTT CASSANRDPRYSPLHF few TRBJ1-6 16 NA TRBV7-8
TGTGCCAGCAGCTTAGCAGGCCCCAGGGAAGGAGAAGCTTTCTTT CASSLAGPREGEAFF NA TRBJ1-1 15 NA TRBV7-9
TGTGCCAGCAGGGAAGGCTCCTACGAGCAGTACTTC CASREGSYEQYF NA TRBJ2-7 12 NA TRBV27
TGTGCCAGCAGCCAAGGGTCAGGGGTTCTCTCCCATGGCTACACCTTC CASSQGSGVLSHGYTF NA TRBJ1-2 16 NA TRBV3-1/TRBV3-2
TGCGCCAGCTCCGGACAGGACCGTTCACCCCTCCACTTT CASSGQDRSPLHF NA TRBJ1-6 13 TRBD1 TRBV10-2
TGTGCCAGCAGTACCGGACAGGGAAAAGCTTTCTTT CASSTGQGKAFF NA TRBJ1-1 12 TRBD1 TRBV6-5
TGTGCCAGCAGCTTTTCGGGGAGTGAAAAACTGTTTTTT CASSFSGSEKLFF NA TRBJ1-4 13 NA TRBV7-6
TGTGCCAGCAGCGTAGTCGCGGGGGGGCCGGGCACCGGGGAGCTGTTTTTT CASSVVAGGPGTGELFF NA TRBJ2-2 17 TRBD2 TRBV9
TGCAGTGCTAGAGAACCTGGGGGCTACACCTTC CSAREPGGYTF NA TRBJ1-2 11 NA TRBV20-1
TGTGCCAGCAGCCAATCCTCCGGGGGGCAGGGTGATACGCAGTATTTT CASSQSSGGQGDTQYF NA TRBJ2-3 16 NA TRBV4-2
TGTGCCAGCAGTCGGACGGGTGAGCAGTTCTTC CASSRTGEQFF NA TRBJ2-1 11 NA TRBV12-3/TRBV12-4
TGTGCCAGCAGTGATACCAGGGGCTCTGGGGCCAACGTCCTGACTTTC CASSDTRGSGANVLTF NA TRBJ2-6 16 NA TRBV2
TGTGCCAGCAGTTACTCGGCGTCAGGGGGTAACTATGGCTACACCTTC CASSYSASGGNYGYTF once TRBJ1-2 16 TRBD1 TRBV6-6
TGTGCCAGCAGCTTATGGGGGGCCGGGGCCAACGTCCTGACTTTC CASSLWGAGANVLTF NA TRBJ2-6 15 NA TRBV5-6
TGTGCCTGGAGCCAGAAGTACGAGCAGTACTTC CAWSQKYEQYF once TRBJ2-7 11 NA TRBV30
TGCAGCGTGCGGACAGGGTGGAACACTGAAGCTTTCTTT CSVRTGWNTEAFF NA TRBJ1-1 13 TRBD1 TRBV29-1
TGTGCCAGCTCGTACAGGGGGCGCTTCAACGAGCAGTACTTC CASSYRGRFNEQYF NA TRBJ2-7 14 TRBD1 TRBV18
TGCGCCAGCAGCTTGCTCTTTCCAGAACTGTACTTC CASSLLFPELYF once TRBJ2-7 12 NA TRBV5-1
TGTGCCAGCAGTTTGTTGGGGAGCGGGCGTATTCAAGAGACCCAGTACTTC CASSLLGSGRIQETQYF NA TRBJ2-5 17 NA TRBV28
TGTGCCACCAGTGGAACGGGACAGGGAACGGAGACCCAGTACTTC CATSGTGQGTETQYF once TRBJ2-5 15 TRBD1 TRBV24-1
TGTGCCAGCAGCTTAAGTCCGGGACCCAACACTGAAGCTTTCTTT CASSLSPGPNTEAFF NA TRBJ1-1 15 NA TRBV7-9
TGTGCCAGCAGTTTAGAGGGAGGCTATGGCTACACCTTC CASSLEGGYGYTF NA TRBJ1-2 13 NA TRBV27
TGTGCCAGCAGTCTGGTGGGACAGGGAAGGGGAACTGAAGCTTTCTTT CASSLVGQGRGTEAFF NA TRBJ1-1 16 TRBD1 TRBV3-1/TRBV3-2
TGTGCCAGCAGCTTTCCCAGCGGGGTCGGGACAGATACGCAGTATTTT CASSFPSGVGTDTQYF NA TRBJ2-3 16 TRBD2 TRBV5-6
TGTGCCAGCAGCCAGAGGACAGAATTATACACTGAAGCTTTCTTT CASSQRTELYTEAFF NA TRBJ1-1 15 NA TRBV3-1/TRBV3-2
TGTGCCAGCAGCCCAGGACGGGGTAATTCACCCCTCCACTTT CASSPGRGNSPLHF NA TRBJ1-6 14 NA TRBV11-2